These 25 T cell receptor beta chains were all obtained from the same sample, sequenced in a study of radiotherapy plus CTLA-4 blockade in lung cancer. Libraries were prepared by immunoSEQ multiplex PCR; TCRdb keeps only in-frame clonotypes and omits some of them. Here the sample spans some 35,000 clones, more than 80% being singletons. This specimen consisted of peripheral blood, obtained from a patient treated with radiotherapy plus ipilimumab. Receptors were obtained from a human donor with non-small cell lung cancer who had stable disease on radiotherapy plus ipilimumab.

The rearrangement joins TRBV28 to TRBJ1-4; no firm D call. This CDR3 is 14 amino acids long. Germline loops: CDR1 MDHEN, CDR2 SYDVKM. Trimming left V 4 bases short and J 0 bases short, with 6 bases between. DNA of the CDR3: TGTGCCAGCAGTTCCCCTGCAACTAATGAAAAACTGTTTTTT. Its translation: CASSSPATNEKLFF.

The rearrangement links TRBV11-2 to TRBJ2-2; 8 bases are a match to TRBD2. Trimming took 1 base from V and 6 from J; bases not matched to a gene: 7. The CDR3 sequence is 16 residues long. CDR1 is SGHAT and CDR2 is FQNNGV in the germline V gene. In DNA, the CDR3 is TGTGCCAGCAGCTTAGGGTTAGCGGGATTCGCCGGGGAGCTGTTTTTT. Translated: CASSLGLAGFAGELFF. Filled out from reference TRBV11-2 and TRBJ2-2, the complete variable domain reads EAGVAQSPRYKIIEKRQSVAFWCNPISGHATLYWYQQILGQGPKLLIQFQNNGVVDDSQLPKDRFSAERLKGVDSTLKIQPAKLEDSAVYLCASSLGLAGFAGELFFGEGSRLTVL.

The chain employs TRBV11-3 and TRBJ2-7; D not resolved. V lost 5 bases, J lost 2 bases, and 10 bases lay in between. The CDR3 length is 13 residues. Germline V gene data show CDR1 as SGHNT and CDR2 as YENEEA. CDR3 bases: TGTGCCAGCAGCGCCGGAGTCACCTACGAGCAGTACTTC. Its protein product is CASSAGVTYEQYF.

This clone was seen more than once but under ten times. The CDR3 bases are TGTGCCATCCACCCGGGGGGAGGTTCCGGCGAGCAGTACTTC. Residues: CAIHPGGGSGEQYF. This chain connects TRBV10-3 to TRBJ2-7; the match to TRBD2 covers 7 bases. With 8 bases clipped from V and 6 bases from J, the junction kept 13 bases outside the gene matches. Germline values: CDR1 ENHRY, CDR2 SYGVKD. This CDR3 has 14 residues.

DNA of the CDR3: TGTGCCAGCAGCCCGGGACTAAACACCGGGGAGCTGTTTTTT. Amino acid sequence: CASSPGLNTGELFF. This chain joins TRBV7-3 and TRBJ2-2, with 7 bases lining up with TRBD2. There are 14 residues in the CDR3. V shed 5 bases, J shed 2 bases, and the junction held 2 bases outside the gene matches. Germline V gives CDR1 SGHTA, CDR2 FQGTGA.

The V gene is TRBV28, the J gene TRBJ2-3; D possibly corresponds to TRBD1 (5 bases). V was cut by 3 bases and J by 4 bases, with 11 bases left in between. The germline V gene encodes CDR1 MDHEN and CDR2 SYDVKM. The CDR3 runs 14 residues. CDR3 residues: CASSFSRAPDTQYF. In nucleotides, the CDR3 is TGTGCCAGCAGTTTTTCCAGGGCTCCAGATACGCAGTATTTT.

V usage is TRBV2 and J usage is TRBJ2-7; TRBD1 agrees at 10 bases. V trimming: 3 bases; J trimming: 1 base; junction bases outside the gene matches: 6. There are 16 residues in the CDR3. Germline V gene sequence: CDR1 SNHLY, CDR2 FYNNEI. DNA of the CDR3: TGTGCCAGCAGTGATGGACCGGGACAGGGGTCCTACGAGCAGTACTTC. Encoded protein: CASSDGPGQGSYEQYF. The full variable domain, its missing parts supplied by reference TRBV2 and TRBJ2-7, is EPEVTQTPSHQVTQMGQEVILRCVPISNHLYFYWYRQILGQKVEFLVSFYNNEISEKSEIFDDQFSVERPDGSNFTLKIRSTKLEDSAMYFCASSDGPGQGSYEQYFGPGTRLTVT.

In its sample, this clone was seen a few times. This chain uses TRBV19 with TRBJ2-5, with TRBD1 as a possible D gene (5 bases). The DNA end favors TRBJ2-7, so the J call may be wrong. Per germline, CDR1 LNHDA and CDR2 SQIVND (reference sequence). The CDR3 length is 13 residues. CDR3 amino acids: CASSMTASYEQYF. The CDR3 nucleotides read TGTGCCAGTAGTATGACAGCCTCCTACGAGCAGTACTTC.

This clone occurred once. The chain uses TRBV2 and TRBJ2-3; 9 positions agree with TRBD2. The ends lost 8 bases at V and 1 base at J; junction bases unmatched: 7. CDR3 length equals 15 residues. Germline loops: CDR1 SNHLY, CDR2 FYNNEI. The DNA of the CDR3 is TGTGCCAGCTCAAGTCGACTAGCGGGCACAGATACGCAGTATTTT. Its protein product is CASSSRLAGTDTQYF.

The chain couples TRBV19 to TRBJ1-5; TRBD1 agrees at 7 bases. The V gene's germline CDR1 is LNHDA and CDR2 SQIVND (reference sequence). V dropped 3 bases and J dropped 4; count of bases not matched to a gene: 3. The CDR3 consists of 14 residues. The CDR3 loop reads CASSMGRGNQPQHF. The CDR3 DNA reads as TGTGCCAGTAGTATGGGCAGGGGGAATCAGCCCCAGCATTTT. The full variable domain, its missing parts supplied by reference TRBV19 and TRBJ1-5, is DGGITQSPKYLFRKEGQNVTLSCEQNLNHDAMYWYRQDPGQGLRLIYYSQIVNDFQKGDIAEGYSVSREKKESFPLTVTSAQKNPTAFYLCASSMGRGNQPQHFGDGTRLSIL.

The CDR3 loop is CASSSLTGKSGNTIYF. Written as DNA, the CDR3 is TGTGCCAGCAGCTCCCTAACAGGGAAGTCTGGAAACACCATATATTTT. This chain joins TRBV7-2 and TRBJ1-3, with a tentative D call TRBD1 (6 bases). V lost 4 bases, J lost 1 base, and 14 bases lay in between. The CDR3 length is 16 residues. CDR1 SGHTA and CDR2 FQGNSA come from the germline V gene.

The gene calls are TRBV19 and TRBJ2-1, with 8 bases matching TRBD1. This CDR3 is 18 amino acids long. J was trimmed by 0 bases and V by 6 bases; bases with no gene match: 13. Germline CDR1 is LNHDA and CDR2 is SQIVND (reference sequence). The CDR3 DNA reads as TGTGCCAGTAGCCCCCGGGACAGGACCCTTCCCTCCTACAATGAGCAGTTCTTC. Amino acid sequence: CASSPRDRTLPSYNEQFF. The whole variable domain, filled in from reference TRBV19 and TRBJ2-1, reads DGGITQSPKYLFRKEGQNVTLSCEQNLNHDAMYWYRQDPGQGLRLIYYSQIVNDFQKGDIAEGYSVSREKKESFPLTVTSAQKNPTAFYLCASSPRDRTLPSYNEQFFGPGTRLTVL.

The chain joins TRBV7-3 to TRBJ2-3; 7 nucleotides line up with TRBD2. V lost 4 bases and J lost 2; bases outside the gene matches: 9. The CDR3 sequence is 16 residues long. The germline V gene has CDR1 SGHTA and CDR2 FQGTGA. CDR3 DNA sequence: TGTGCCAGCAGCTCAAGTGGGGGGGGTATCACAGATACGCAGTATTTT. This sequence encodes CASSSSGGGITDTQYF.

CDR3 sequence reads: CASSLDSRAHEQYF. As DNA, the CDR3 is TGTGCCAGCAGCTTAGACTCCCGCGCCCACGAGCAGTACTTC. The genes are TRBV7-2 and TRBJ2-7; D call uncertain. The CDR3 runs 14 residues. Trimming pared 1 base from V and 5 bases from J, leaving 12 bases between. Per the germline V gene, CDR1 is SGHTA and CDR2 is FQGNSA.

The CDR3 is CASRGRSSTYEQYF. DNA for the CDR3: TGTGCCAGCAGGGGGAGGTCAAGTACCTACGAGCAGTACTTC. V is TRBV27 and J is TRBJ2-7, with D tentatively TRBD2 (6 bases). This CDR3 spans 14 amino acids. V gave up 6 bases and J gave up 2 bases, with 14 bases separating them. In germline, CDR1 is MNHEY, CDR2 SMNVEV (reference sequence).

The chain links TRBV7-2 to TRBJ1-5; D possibly corresponds to TRBD1 (6 bases). The V end lost 4 bases, the J end lost 0 bases, and 10 bases lay between the germline ends. Germline V gene lookup returns CDR1 SGHTA and CDR2 FQGNSA. The CDR3 runs to 15 residues. The CDR3 nucleotides read TGTGCCAGCAGCTCGACAGGAATTAGCAATCAGCCCCAGCATTTT. Encoded protein: CASSSTGISNQPQHF.

This chain links TRBV19 with TRBJ2-7; perhaps TRBD1 as D (6 bases). Germline V gene data show CDR1 as LNHDA and CDR2 as SQIVND (reference sequence). V was clipped by 4 bases and J by 2 bases, with 18 bases between them. CDR3 length: 16 amino acids. Here the CDR3 reads CASSRQVAQIPYEQYF. The CDR3 DNA reads TGTGCCAGTAGTAGACAGGTTGCTCAGATTCCCTACGAGCAGTACTTC.

J is TRBJ2-5 and V is TRBV7-8; maybe TRBD2 (5 bases). The CDR3 loop spans 18 amino acids. CDR1 is SGHVS, CDR2 FQNEAQ, per germline. The germline V and J ends were trimmed by 5 bases and 2 bases, with 24 bases remaining between them. CDR3 protein: CASSQRKYGEGPQETQYF. The DNA of the CDR3 is TGTGCCAGCAGCCAACGGAAATACGGGGAAGGGCCGCAAGAGACCCAGTACTTC.

The rearrangement joins TRBV11-1 to TRBJ2-2; 8 bases agree with TRBD2. CDR1 is SGHAT, CDR2 FQDESV, per germline (reference sequence). CDR3 length: 15 residues. J lost 3 bases, V lost 8 bases, and 8 bases had no gene match. Here the CDR3 reads CASAPGLDYTGELFF. Written as DNA, the CDR3 is TGTGCCAGCGCCCCGGGACTAGATTACACCGGGGAGCTGTTTTTT. Combining the CDR3 with reference TRBV11-1 and TRBJ2-2 gives the whole variable domain EAEVAQSPRYKITEKSQAVAFWCDPISGHATLYWYRQILGQGPELLVQFQDESVVDDSQLPKDRFSAERLKGVDSTLKIQPAELGDSAMYLCASAPGLDYTGELFFGEGSRLTVL.

The V call is TRBV27, the J call TRBJ1-1, with 7 bases lining up with TRBD1. The CDR3 totals 15 residues. Germline trimming cut 5 bases from V and 1 base from J; bases unmatched to any gene: 7. From germline, CDR1 is MNHEY and CDR2 SMNVEV (reference sequence). The CDR3 DNA follows: TGTGCCAGCAGTCCACAGACAGGGTGGAACACTGAAGCTTTCTTT. This translates into CASSPQTGWNTEAFF.

The genes are TRBV4-2 and TRBJ2-7; 8 bases map to TRBD2. CDR3 length: 14 amino acids. From germline, CDR1 is LGHNA and CDR2 YNFKEQ. The V gene end was trimmed by 1 base and the J gene end by 1 base; junction bases not matched to a gene: 0. The CDR3 bases are TGTGCCAGCAGCCAAGCGGGAGGGTCCTACGAGCAGTACTTC. Protein sequence: CASSQAGGSYEQYF.

The chain joins TRBV2 to TRBJ2-1, with 11 positions matching TRBD2. Germline assignment: CDR1 SNHLY and CDR2 FYNNEI. The CDR3 spans 20 residues. With 0 bases clipped from V and 0 bases from J, the junction kept 10 bases outside the gene matches. The CDR3 is CASSEAWLAGGKSSYNEQFF. The DNA for the CDR3 is TGTGCCAGCAGTGAAGCGTGGCTAGCGGGAGGCAAGAGCTCCTACAATGAGCAGTTCTTC.

The chain couples TRBV7-9 to TRBJ1-1; 8 nucleotides match TRBD1. Germline CDR1 SEHNR, CDR2 FQNEAQ (reference sequence). V was pared by 5 bases and J by 4 bases, with 9 bases of the junction left unmatched. This CDR3 is built from 15 residues. The CDR3 is CASSGQGAISTEAFF. The CDR3 DNA is TGTGCCAGCAGCGGTCAGGGGGCGATTAGCACTGAAGCTTTCTTT.

The V call is TRBV4-1, the J call TRBJ1-2; 10 nucleotides line up with TRBD1. This CDR3 is built from 14 residues. Losses at the gene ends were 4 bases for V and 6 bases for J; bases not matched to a gene: 5. Germline CDR1 is MGHRA and CDR2 is YSYEKL. CDR3 bases: TGCGCCAGCAGCCCAATGACAGGGGGCAATGGCTACACCTTC. Translation gives CASSPMTGGNGYTF.

This clone showed up just once. V usage is TRBV5-1 and J usage is TRBJ2-7; 7 bases line up with TRBD1. Unmatched junction bases numbered 10, after V lost 4 bases and J lost 3 bases. The germline CDR1 and CDR2 sequences are SGHRS and YFSETQ. The CDR3 contains 15 residues. CDR3 sequence reads: CASSPPGTEVYEQYF. CDR3 nucleotide sequence: TGCGCCAGCAGCCCCCCCGGGACAGAGGTCTACGAGCAGTACTTC.